The 18 T cell receptor beta chains given below trace back to one sample, sequenced in a study of shared clonotypes between healthy human individuals. Produced via immunoSEQ multiplex PCR; TCRdb's table is partial and in-frame only. The table shows some 900,000 clones, with around three quarters occurring only once. The specimen was memory CD4+ T cells sorted from blood. This sample's subset: CD45RA-negative fraction. These receptor sequences come from a man younger than 35 in good health.

The chain carries TRBV27 and TRBJ2-1; a weak D match, TRBD2 (5 bases). The germline CDR1 and CDR2 sequences are MNHEY and SMNVEV (reference sequence). V was shortened by 8 bases and J by 7 bases, with 15 bases between the two germline ends. This CDR3 comprises 13 residues. The CDR3 sequence is CASSFRWENEQFF. In DNA, the CDR3 is TGTGCCAGCTCGTTCCGGTGGGAGAATGAGCAGTTCTTC.

This clone is a singleton in its sample. The V gene is TRBV27, the J gene TRBJ2-4; D gene unclear. The CDR3 is made up of 16 amino acids. Trimming removed 4 bases at V and 3 bases at J, with 16 bases between. Germline lookup yields CDR1 MNHEY and CDR2 SMNVEV (reference sequence). CDR3 in amino acids: CASSSRLVYGKNIQYF. As DNA, the CDR3 is TGTGCCAGCAGTTCGAGACTCGTCTACGGCAAAAACATTCAGTACTTC.

The chain carries TRBV5-1 and TRBJ2-3; D unclear. CDR1 is SGHRS, CDR2 YFSETQ, per germline. The CDR3 has 12 amino acids. V was cut by 7 bases and J by 3 bases, with 9 bases left in between. The CDR3 here is CASGLNTDTQYF. CDR3 DNA sequence: TGCGCCAGCGGTTTAAATACAGATACGCAGTATTTT.

This clone was counted only a few times. This chain connects TRBV27 to TRBJ1-2; 7 bases fit TRBD1. J was trimmed by 4 bases and V by 5 bases; bases with no gene match: 7. CDR1 is MNHEY, CDR2 SMNVEV, per germline (reference sequence). This CDR3 is built from 14 residues. CDR3 DNA: TGTGCCAGCAGTCACAGGGGAAGCTCCTATGGCTACACCTTC. Encoded protein: CASSHRGSSYGYTF.

The rearrangement uses TRBV5-1 and TRBJ2-1; 8 nucleotides align to TRBD1. The CDR3 has 16 residues. With V trimmed by 6 bases and J by 5 bases, 13 bases remained unmatched. Germline-derived CDR1 and CDR2 are SGHRS and YFSETQ. In nucleotides, the CDR3 is TGCGCCAGCAATAAAGGTGTAGGGACAGGTGACAATGAGCAGTTCTTC. Its translation is CASNKGVGTGDNEQFF.

The rearrangement links TRBV2 to TRBJ1-5; TRBD1 is a possible D gene (6 bases). The germline V gene encodes CDR1 SNHLY and CDR2 FYNNEI. The CDR3 totals 16 residues. The V gene lost 4 bases and the J gene lost 4 bases, with 17 bases spanning the gap. CDR3 nucleotide sequence: TGTGCCAGCAGTGGATCTACGGGACACCTAAATCAGCCCCAGCATTTT. This translates into CASSGSTGHLNQPQHF. Full variable domain (missing parts from reference TRBV2 and TRBJ1-5): EPEVTQTPSHQVTQMGQEVILRCVPISNHLYFYWYRQILGQKVEFLVSFYNNEISEKSEIFDDQFSVERPDGSNFTLKIRSTKLEDSAMYFCASSGSTGHLNQPQHFGDGTRLSIL.

A note on this clone: Other nucleotide sequences from this sample produce the same CDR3. The J gene is TRBJ2-4, the V gene TRBV5-4; D is uncertain. Looked up from germline, CDR1 is SGHNT and CDR2 is YYREEE (reference sequence). There are 14 residues in the CDR3. V was trimmed by 1 base and J by 1 base, leaving 6 bases between them. CDR3 protein: CASSLPGAKNIQYF. The DNA of the CDR3 is TGTGCCAGCAGCTTGCCCGGCGCCAAAAACATTCAGTACTTC.

The chain combines TRBV5-4 with TRBJ2-3; tentatively, D is TRBD1 or TRBD2 (6 bases each). This CDR3 is built from 14 residues. V was cut by 0 bases and J by 6 bases, with 11 bases left in between. Germline assignment: CDR1 SGHNT and CDR2 YYREEE (reference sequence). The CDR3 region is CASSLVGGGDTQYF. CDR3 bases: TGTGCCAGCAGCTTGGTCGGGGGCGGGGATACGCAGTATTTT.

This clone has just a few counts. The J gene is TRBJ2-5, the V gene TRBV5-1; D possibly corresponds to TRBD2 (5 bases). In germline, CDR1 is SGHRS, CDR2 YFSETQ. This CDR3 contains 15 residues. V lost 4 bases and J 5 bases, leaving 18 bases between the germline ends. Here the CDR3 reads CASSGEGGLWETQYF. CDR3 DNA: TGCGCCAGCAGCGGTGAGGGCGGACTCTGGGAGACCCAGTACTTC.

The chain is built from TRBV14 and TRBJ1-6; 10 bases are shared with TRBD1. There are 19 residues in the CDR3. The V gene end was trimmed by 0 bases and the J gene end by 1 base; junction bases not matched to a gene: 6. Germline lookup yields CDR1 SGHDN and CDR2 FVKESK. The CDR3 loop reads CASSQDGTGVRSYNSPLHF. CDR3 nucleotide sequence: TGTGCCAGCAGCCAAGACGGGACAGGGGTTAGGTCCTATAATTCACCCCTCCACTTT.

This clone appeared once. The chain has TRBV28 and TRBJ1-2, with D maybe TRBD1 (6 bases). The CDR3 length is 15 residues. Germline CDR1 and CDR2: MDHEN and SYDVKM. Between the trimmed V and J ends, which lost 3 bases and 4 bases, there was a span of 15 bases. CDR3 in amino acids: CASSLADSESYGYTF. The DNA of the CDR3 is TGTGCCAGCAGTTTGGCGGACAGCGAGTCCTATGGCTACACCTTC.

This chain uses TRBV27 with TRBJ1-3; possible D gene TRBD1, 5 bases. V lost 6 bases and J lost 4, with 10 bases in between. The V gene's germline CDR1 is MNHEY and CDR2 SMNVEV (reference sequence). This CDR3 spans 13 amino acids. CDR3 coding DNA: TGTGCCAGCAGCTCCAGGGTGGGAAACACCATATATTTT. Amino acid sequence: CASSSRVGNTIYF.

This clone was counted ten times or more. The genes are TRBV5-6 and TRBJ1-5; 8 nucleotides line up with TRBD1. After removal of 4 bases from V and 1 base from J, the junction contained 4 bases not matched to a gene. The length of the CDR3 is 15 residues. Germline V gene data show CDR1 as SGHDT and CDR2 as YYEEEE. This CDR3 reads CASSEQGVSNQPQHF. The CDR3 nucleotides read TGTGCCAGCAGCGAACAGGGGGTCAGCAATCAGCCCCAGCATTTT.

The chain employs TRBV7-9 and TRBJ2-3; 8 nucleotides align to TRBD2. CDR1 SEHNR and CDR2 FQNEAQ come from the germline V gene (reference sequence). V lost 2 bases and J lost 2; bases outside the gene matches: 9. CDR3 length: 17 residues. Written as DNA, the CDR3 is TGTGCCAGCAGCTTAATTTTAGCGGGACACTTCACAGATACGCAGTATTTT. It specifies CASSLILAGHFTDTQYF.

This chain uses TRBV28 with TRBJ1-1; possible D gene TRBD1, 5 bases. The CDR3 is made up of 14 amino acids. Germline values: CDR1 MDHEN, CDR2 SYDVKM. Trimming shortened V by 2 bases and J by 1 base, and 8 bases separated the two germline ends. The CDR3 region has the DNA TGTGCCAGCAGTTTAACAGGCAGGAACACTGAAGCTTTCTTT. Its protein is CASSLTGRNTEAFF.

This clone was counted a few times. V gene TRBV19 combines with J gene TRBJ1-1; D perhaps matches TRBD1 (6 bases). There are 14 residues in the CDR3. The germline gives CDR1 LNHDA, CDR2 SQIVND (reference sequence). Trimming pared 5 bases from V and 10 bases from J, leaving 20 bases between. The CDR3 DNA is TGTGCCAGTAGTGTCCTAGGTGGACAGTTTCGAGCTTTCTTT. It translates to CASSVLGGQFRAFF. The whole variable domain, filled in from reference TRBV19 and TRBJ1-1, reads DGGITQSPKYLFRKEGQNVTLSCEQNLNHDAMYWYRQDPGQGLRLIYYSQIVNDFQKGDIAEGYSVSREKKESFPLTVTSAQKNPTAFYLCASSVLGGQFRAFFGQGTRLTVV.

V gene TRBV7-2 combines with J gene TRBJ2-1; tentative D call: TRBD2 (6 bases). The CDR3 spans 15 residues. V lost 1 base and J lost 3, with 10 bases in between. CDR1 is SGHTA and CDR2 is FQGNSA in the germline V gene. The CDR3: CASSLVRGGYNEQFF. The CDR3 DNA sequence: TGTGCCAGCAGCTTAGTTAGGGGAGGCTACAATGAGCAGTTCTTC.

This chain links TRBV28 with TRBJ2-1; D may be TRBD1 or TRBD2 (5 bases each). The germline CDR1 and CDR2 sequences are MDHEN and SYDVKM. The V end was cut by 4 bases, the J end by 13 bases, with 26 bases between. The CDR3 loop spans 16 amino acids. The CDR3 loop reads CASSSSGAELDKAQFF. CDR3 nucleotide sequence: TGTGCCAGCAGTTCCTCCGGGGCGGAGCTCGACAAGGCCCAGTTCTTC.